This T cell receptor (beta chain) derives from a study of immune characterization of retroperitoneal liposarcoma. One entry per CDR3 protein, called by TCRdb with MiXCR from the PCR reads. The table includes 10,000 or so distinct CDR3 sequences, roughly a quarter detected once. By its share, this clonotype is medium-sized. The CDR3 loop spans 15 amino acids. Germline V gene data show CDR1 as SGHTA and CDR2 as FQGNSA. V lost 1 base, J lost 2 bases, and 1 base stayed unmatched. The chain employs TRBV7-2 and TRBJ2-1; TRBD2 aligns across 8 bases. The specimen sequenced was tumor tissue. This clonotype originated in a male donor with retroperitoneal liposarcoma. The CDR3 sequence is CASSLGTSTYNEQFF. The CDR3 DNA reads TGTGCCAGCAGCTTAGGGACTAGCACCTACAATGAGCAGTTCTTC.